The subject of this entry is one T cell receptor beta chain. Other DNA sequences of this sample code for an identical CDR3. Produced via immunoSEQ multiplex PCR; TCRdb's table is partial and in-frame only. The table records over 2,000,000 clones, roughly 93% of them present only once. This entry comes from a study of shared clonotypes between healthy human individuals. The CDR3 is made up of 16 amino acids. The V gene lost 2 bases and the J gene lost 0 bases, with 11 bases spanning the gap. The germline V gene has CDR1 KGHSH and CDR2 LQKENI. Only CD45RO-negative cells positively selected for CCR7 counted as naive CD8 cells, so terminally differentiated effector memory CD45RA+ cells were excluded.

The TCR comes from a man aged 18 to 30 in good health. Some clones in this sample may be carry-over from other donors' samples. The rearrangement joins TRBV18 to TRBJ2-1, with D possibly matching TRBD2 (6 bases). The sample taken for sequencing was naive CD8+ T cells from PBMCs. The CDR3 nucleotides read TGTGCCAGCTCACCAGGGACTTCGAGCTCCTACAATGAGCAGTTCTTC. Its translation is CASSPGTSSSYNEQFF.